This TCR beta chain stems from a study of graft-versus-host responses after intestinal transplantation (dated by TCRdb to the early 2020s). Background for the entire study: The transplants that recipients received were multivisceral, liver-intestinal, or isolated intestinal. Every recipient was given anti-thymocyte globulin induction, then maintenance tacrolimus and steroids for about three years. After intestinal transplantation, graft-versus-host and host-versus-graft alloreactive T cell clones were followed in the graft, circulation and bone marrow using bulk TCR-beta CDR3 sequencing. Alloreactive clones were identified by sequencing pre-transplant mixed lymphocyte reaction products and comparing these products with unstimulated pre-transplant donor and recipient T cells. The cohort enrolled approximately 24 intestinal transplant recipients, one of whom was a retransplant, and 3 patients without pretransplant specimens were excluded. Donor T cell macrochimerism was defined as a peak of at least 4% donor T cells among recipient peripheral blood mononuclear cells. Rather than going through the commercial service, samples from a few later patients were sequenced in-house on an Illumina MiSeq and processed with MiXCR.

Library generation was performed with the immunoSEQ multiplex PCR assay. For most patients, genomic DNA was isolated with the Qiagen DNeasy Blood and Tissue Kit and shipped frozen to Adaptive Biotechnologies for TCR sequencing. High-throughput TCR-beta CDR3 sequencing of genomic DNA from most patients was performed by Adaptive Biotechnologies. The source study handled its data this way. TCR sequencing data were retrieved from Adaptive's ImmunoSEQ software for around 18 patients, whereas three other patients were processed with MiXCR and VDJtools. To correct CD4 versus CD8 sorting errors, any sequence found in both subsets at a frequency ratio below 5:1 was removed. CDR3 nucleotide sequences shared between donor and recipient were removed because their origin could not be assigned. At least 2-fold expansion over unstimulated cells and a minimum CFSE-low frequency of 0.002% (template counts) or 0.001% (read counts) were required for clones to be classified as alloreactive. Clones detected in sequenced pre-transplant spleen, lymph node, or MLR CFSE-low populations of the donor or recipient were defined as mappable. The cumulative frequency of alloreactive clones was calculated as a percentage of all sequences, weighted by copy number. Here the immuneACCESS table is served through TCRdb, limited to in-frame sequences with V and J called. Missing clones are a known gap in these copies; in checked studies unresolved V genes cover under half, and the rest lacks a known reason. V, J and clone size were drawn from that table, and D and trimming were deduced from the DNA. In this sample the table shows about 90,000 clones, about 85% of which occur a single time. Around 0.3% of the sample goes to the ten largest clones.

What the authors observed across the whole study: GvH clones were detected in recipient bone marrow, and some appeared earlier in ileal mucosa or blood, consistent with an intestinal mucosal origin. Conclusions were limited by the relatively low number and heterogeneity of intestinal transplant patients. Early after transplant, peak levels of circulating GvH clones were associated with declines in HvG clones. Patients with donor T cell macrochimerism had high GvH to HvG T cell clonal ratios in their allografts.

From the cysteine through the phenylalanine, the CDR3 covers 17 amino acids. Of all the DNA, just the CDR3 is kept, 51 bases in frame from base 1. Trimming takes 3 bases off V and 6 bases off J; junction bases not matched to a gene: 12. The germline V gene sets CDR1 to ENHRY and CDR2 to SYGVKD. Reading the label with the study, this specimen's time point is: cells obtained before transplantation from donor or recipient. CD3+CD4+ and CD3+CD8+ populations were FACS-sorted from unstimulated pre-transplant donor and recipient cells taken from spleen or lymph nodes. This clone appeared once. Its antigen specificity is not known. Base-call qualities are not available, and no considerably larger clone is one nucleotide away.

Source: unstimulated CD4+ T cells sorted from spleen or lymph node cells, taken before transplant. This chain joins TRBV10-3 to TRBJ2-1, and TRBD1 aligns with 9 junction nucleotides. This sequence originates from a human donor who was the organ donor for an intestinal transplant. Here is the DNA: TGTGCCATCAGTGATCCCTCGACAGGGGGAAATGGCAATGAGCAGTTCTTC. Its translation is CAISDPSTGGNGNEQFF.